These T cell receptor beta chains were read from a single sample in a study of regulatory T cells in long-lasting Graves disease. From the multiplex PCR reads, TCRdb called clonotypes with MiXCR, one entry per CDR3 protein. The table lists 580,000 or so distinct CDR3 sequences, around 15% of them singletons. The same data also contributed to another study, on T cells in Graves' hyperthyroidism and ophthalmopathy.

This sample comprised peripheral blood mononuclear cells (PBMCs), obtained at new diagnosis, from a patient treated with antithyroid drugs. These receptors were obtained from a man between 18 and 29 years old with Graves disease. The CDR3 runs from the conserved cysteine through the conserved F or W. D genes are given only for firm matches. Some rows mark clone size as missing; the rest say once, few, many or name a class of expanded clone.

d_call,clone_size,cdr3_length,v_call,j_call,cdr3_aa,cdr3_nt
TRBD2,few,13,TRBV20-1,TRBJ2-1,CSAEGLAGREQFF,TGCAGTGCCGAGGGACTAGCGGGTCGGGAGCAGTTCTTC
TRBD2,few,16,TRBV24-1,TRBJ2-5,CATSDGSSGRQETQYF,TGTGCCACCAGTGACGGTTCTAGCGGGCGTCAAGAGACCCAGTACTTC
-,many,14,TRBV20-1,TRBJ2-7,CSARGSPSSYEQYF,TGCAGTGCTAGAGGGAGTCCGAGCTCCTACGAGCAGTACTTC
TRBD1,few,17,TRBV7-6,TRBJ2-5,CASSLDSSTGGFETQYF,TGTGCCAGCAGCTTAGACTCTTCTACAGGGGGCTTCGAGACCCAGTACTTC
-,many,14,TRBV6-5,TRBJ1-2,CASSYSASNYGYTF,TGTGCCAGCAGTTACTCAGCTTCTAACTATGGCTACACCTTC
-,few,15,TRBV7-9,TRBJ1-6,CASSLDRRSDSPLHF,TGTGCCAGCAGCTTAGACAGGCGCAGTGATTCACCCCTCCACTTT
-,few,14,TRBV20-1,TRBJ1-2,CSARYREKLSKDTF,TGCAGTGCTAGATATAGGGAAAAACTGTCGAAAGACACCTTC
-,-,14,TRBV2,TRBJ2-4,CASSTGRTLDIQYF,TGTGCCAGCAGCACGGGTAGGACTTTGGACATTCAGTACTTC
TRBD1,many,12,TRBV11-2,TRBJ1-1,CASSLGQGRAFF,TGTGCCAGCAGCTTGGGACAGGGCCGAGCTTTCTTT
-,-,15,TRBV4-1,TRBJ1-1,CASSSPGQKNTEAFF,TGCGCCAGCAGCTCACCGGGACAAAAGAACACTGAAGCTTTCTTT
TRBD1,-,14,TRBV7-3,TRBJ2-2,CASGQGARTGELFF,TGTGCCAGCGGGCAGGGGGCGAGGACCGGGGAGCTGTTTTTT
TRBD2,-,17,TRBV5-6,TRBJ2-5,CASSLPDGLAGQETQYF,TGTGCCAGCAGCCTCCCCGATGGACTAGCGGGGCAAGAGACCCAGTACTTC
-,-,15,TRBV6-2/TRBV6-3,TRBJ2-3,CASSHPLGTTDTQYF,TGTGCCAGCAGCCACCCTCTAGGGACTACAGATACGCAGTATTTT
-,-,14,TRBV7-3,TRBJ2-2,CASSPTPGSGELFF,TGTGCCAGCAGCCCAACCCCCGGGTCCGGGGAGCTGTTTTTT
TRBD2,once,15,TRBV20-1,TRBJ2-2,CSAPAGGSNTGELFF,TGCAGTGCCCCGGCGGGGGGCTCGAACACCGGGGAGCTGTTTTTT
TRBD1,-,15,TRBV7-9,TRBJ2-7,CASSSPLDRTYEQYF,TGTGCCAGCAGCTCCCCCCTGGACAGGACCTACGAGCAGTACTTC
TRBD2,-,18,TRBV20-1,TRBJ2-2,CSADRTSGRAGYTGELFF,TGCAGTGCCGATAGGACTAGCGGGAGGGCCGGGTACACCGGGGAGCTGTTTTTT
-,many,12,TRBV28,TRBJ1-1,CASSQTGTEAFF,TGTGCCAGCAGCCAGACTGGTACTGAAGCTTTCTTT
-,many,15,TRBV7-9,TRBJ2-5,CASSSSRKEWETQYF,TGTGCCAGCAGCTCCTCCCGAAAAGAATGGGAGACCCAGTACTTC
-,few,13,TRBV5-1,TRBJ2-4,CASSTVRVGIQYF,TGCGCCAGCAGCACGGTGAGGGTCGGCATTCAGTACTTC
-,few,13,TRBV20-1,TRBJ1-1,CSLIGASNAEAFF,TGCAGTCTCATCGGGGCTTCGAACGCTGAAGCTTTCTTT
TRBD1,-,13,TRBV20-1,TRBJ1-5,CSADRGSNQPQHF,TGCAGTGCAGACAGGGGGAGCAATCAGCCCCAGCATTTT
TRBD2,many,15,TRBV6-9,TRBJ2-7,CASSYSRSGMYEQYF,TGTGCCAGCAGTTACTCACGTAGCGGGATGTACGAGCAGTACTTC
-,few,13,TRBV20-1,TRBJ1-1,CSARDRANTEAFF,TGCAGTGCTAGAGACAGGGCGAACACTGAAGCTTTCTTT
-,many,14,TRBV29-1,TRBJ2-1,CSAVGGASYNEQFF,TGCAGCGCTGTCGGGGGCGCCTCCTACAATGAGCAGTTCTTC
-,-,15,TRBV13,TRBJ2-3,CASSPTGSSTDTQYF,TGTGCCAGCAGCCCAACGGGTTCCAGCACAGATACGCAGTATTTT
-,many,14,TRBV7-7,TRBJ2-7,CASSRDRDSYEQYF,TGTGCTAGCAGCCGGGACCGAGACTCCTACGAGCAGTACTTC
TRBD1,-,15,TRBV19,TRBJ1-2,CASSQGDSLGYGYTF,TGTGCCAGTAGTCAAGGGGACAGTCTCGGGTATGGCTACACCTTC
TRBD2,-,15,TRBV28,TRBJ2-5,CASTLGTSDTETQYF,TGTGCCAGCACCCTAGGGACTAGCGATACAGAGACCCAGTACTTC
TRBD2,many,15,TRBV29-1,TRBJ2-1,CSELTSGPSYNEQFF,TGCAGCGAGTTGACTAGCGGGCCATCTTACAATGAGCAGTTCTTC
TRBD1,many,14,TRBV30,TRBJ1-2,CAWSVSPGGDGYTF,TGTGCCTGGAGTGTATCGCCAGGGGGCGATGGCTACACCTTC
TRBD1,-,15,TRBV29-1,TRBJ1-1,CSARRTGDMNTEAFF,TGCAGCGCCAGGAGGACAGGGGACATGAACACTGAAGCTTTCTTT
-,few,15,TRBV14,TRBJ2-5,CASSRGGWASETQYF,TGTGCCAGCAGCCGTGGGGGTTGGGCGTCTGAGACCCAGTACTTC
TRBD2,-,17,TRBV19,TRBJ2-5,CATLFPSGQRLHETQYF,TGTGCCACCCTATTTCCTAGCGGACAAAGACTCCACGAGACCCAGTACTTC
-,-,15,TRBV6-1,TRBJ1-1,CASRDPGDLNTEAFF,TGTGCCAGCAGAGACCCGGGGGACCTGAACACTGAAGCTTTCTTT
TRBD2,few,19,TRBV10-2,TRBJ2-7,CASRTRELAGGPGSYEQYF,TGCGCCAGCAGAACCAGGGAGCTAGCGGGAGGGCCGGGATCCTACGAGCAGTACTTC
TRBD2,-,14,TRBV24-1,TRBJ2-1,CATSETSGNNEQFF,TGTGCCACCAGTGAGACTAGCGGGAACAATGAGCAGTTCTTC
-,-,17,TRBV5-4,TRBJ1-1,CASSMGRGVVFYTEAFF,TGTGCCAGCAGCATGGGTAGGGGGGTAGTATTCTACACTGAAGCTTTCTTT
TRBD2,many,17,TRBV2,TRBJ2-1,CASREPRAGGSSNEQFF,TGTGCCAGCAGGGAACCGCGAGCGGGGGGTTCTAGCAATGAGCAGTTCTTC
TRBD1,many,15,TRBV7-9,TRBJ1-1,CASSSRQGRNTEAFF,TGTGCCAGCAGCTCGAGACAGGGCAGGAACACTGAAGCTTTCTTT
-,many,14,TRBV6-5,TRBJ1-1,CASSSLGGSAEAFF,TGTGCCAGCAGTTCCCTGGGGGGGAGCGCTGAAGCTTTCTTT
TRBD2,-,14,TRBV30,TRBJ2-1,CAFNRGGRYNEQFF,TGTGCCTTTAATCGCGGGGGAAGGTACAATGAGCAGTTCTTC
TRBD1,few,13,TRBV28,TRBJ2-7,CASRGQETYEQYF,TGTGCCAGCAGGGGACAGGAGACCTACGAGCAGTACTTC
-,few,15,TRBV6-2/TRBV6-3,TRBJ1-5,CASSEIPSVEQPQHF,TGTGCCAGCAGTGAAATACCCTCAGTAGAACAGCCCCAGCATTTT
TRBD2,many,19,TRBV28,TRBJ2-7,CASSFRHLVGLGASHEQYF,TGTGCCAGCAGTTTTAGACACCTCGTGGGACTAGGAGCCTCCCACGAGCAGTACTTC
TRBD1,many,13,TRBV11-2,TRBJ2-7,CASSPGQGGNQYF,TGTGCCAGCAGCCCCGGACAGGGGGGTAATCAGTACTTC